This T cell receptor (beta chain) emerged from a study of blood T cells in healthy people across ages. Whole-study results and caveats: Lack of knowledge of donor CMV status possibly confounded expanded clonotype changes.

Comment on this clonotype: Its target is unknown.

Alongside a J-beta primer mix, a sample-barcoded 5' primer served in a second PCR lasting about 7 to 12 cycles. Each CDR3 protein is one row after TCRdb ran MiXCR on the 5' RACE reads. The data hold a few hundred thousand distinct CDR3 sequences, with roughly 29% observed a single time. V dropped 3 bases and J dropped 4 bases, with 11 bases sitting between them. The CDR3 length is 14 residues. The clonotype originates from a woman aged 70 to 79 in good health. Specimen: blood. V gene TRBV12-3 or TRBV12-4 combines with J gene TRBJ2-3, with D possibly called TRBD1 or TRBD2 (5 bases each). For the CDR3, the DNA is TGTGCCAGCAGTTTTGGGGCCGGGGCAGATACGCAGTATTTT. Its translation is CASSFGAGADTQYF.